The 22 T cell receptor beta chains below come from one sample, sequenced in a study of T-cell memory formation after mild COVID-19. Via MiXCR, TCRdb re-called the 5' RACE reads, giving one row per CDR3 protein. Of 250,000 to 300,000 distinct CDR3 sequences in the sample, 15% to 20% were seen once. The specimen sequenced was PBMCs or a T cell subset sorted from them (not recorded which). Receptors were obtained from a man aged 18 to 30 who had mild COVID-19 (a few samples of this study predate the infection). Cell type and time point are not known.

This clonotype came up a few times. The V call is TRBV9, the J call TRBJ1-2, with D possibly TRBD1 on 5 matching bases. Germline V gene data show CDR1 as SGDLS and CDR2 as YYNGEE. The CDR3 length is 15 residues. V was shortened by 0 bases and J by 6 bases, with 15 bases between the two germline ends. This CDR3 is CASSVALPGAHGYTF. The CDR3 bases are TGTGCCAGCAGCGTAGCTCTCCCCGGGGCCCATGGCTACACCTTC.

This clonotype appeared once. This CDR3 reads CASGGLVSTDTQYF. CDR3 DNA: TGTGCCAGCGGGGGACTAGTCAGCACAGATACGCAGTATTTT. The chain links TRBV2 to TRBJ2-3; 8 bases line up with TRBD2. V dropped 8 bases and J dropped 0; count of bases not matched to a gene: 4. The CDR3 sequence is 14 residues long. Germline V gene sequence: CDR1 SNHLY, CDR2 FYNNEI.

This clonotype came up a few times. The chain employs TRBV20-1 and TRBJ2-7, with TRBD1 as a possible D gene (6 bases). CDR1 and CDR2 from the germline V gene are DFQATT and SNEGSKA (reference sequence). CDR3 length equals 14 residues. V was pared by 1 base and J by 2 bases, with 12 bases between. DNA for the CDR3: TGCAGTGCTAGAGGGACAGAACGAACCTACGAGCAGTACTTC. It specifies CSARGTERTYEQYF.

The chain links TRBV3-1 to TRBJ1-1; D unclear. Looked up from germline, CDR1 is LGHDT and CDR2 is YNNKEL (reference sequence). This CDR3 is built from 12 residues. Trimming removed 4 bases from V and 2 bases from J, with 5 bases in between. The CDR3 coding sequence is TGTGCCAGCAGCCCGACAAACACTGAAGCTTTCTTT. Protein: CASSPTNTEAFF.

The rearrangement uses TRBV7-9 and TRBJ1-1; no clear D. Per the germline V gene, CDR1 is SEHNR and CDR2 is FQNEAQ (reference sequence). V shed 2 bases and J shed 7 bases, with 11 bases lying between them. This CDR3 has 13 amino acids. The CDR3 spells CASSLRDRGEAFF. CDR3 nucleotides: TGTGCCAGCAGCTTACGGGATCGGGGTGAAGCTTTCTTT.

This clonotype was seen a handful of times. This chain joins TRBV5-1 and TRBJ1-1; the match to TRBD1 covers 10 bases. The germline V gene has CDR1 SGHRS and CDR2 YFSETQ. V lost 2 bases to trimming and J lost 7 bases; unmatched junction nucleotides: 5. The CDR3 extends over 14 amino acids. This chain's CDR3 is CASSFDRGQFEAFF. The CDR3 region has the DNA TGCGCCAGCAGCTTCGACAGGGGGCAATTTGAAGCTTTCTTT.

A few counts support this clonotype. This chain connects TRBV9 to TRBJ2-5, with D unresolved. The CDR3 runs to 15 residues. Germline lookup yields CDR1 SGDLS and CDR2 YYNGEE. Trimming pared 0 bases from V and 5 bases from J, leaving 14 bases between. The CDR3 here is CASSVETPPGETQYF. The CDR3 DNA sequence: TGTGCCAGCAGCGTAGAGACGCCTCCCGGGGAGACCCAGTACTTC.

A few counts support this clonotype. The genes are TRBV7-2 and TRBJ2-7; 7 bases agree with TRBD2. The V gene's germline CDR1 is SGHTA and CDR2 FQGNSA. The ends lost 5 bases at V and 6 bases at J; junction bases unmatched: 7. The CDR3 spans 13 residues. The CDR3: CASSQWGGAEQYV. As DNA, the CDR3 is TGTGCCAGCAGCCAGTGGGGAGGGGCCGAGCAGTACGTC.

This chain connects TRBV6-5 to TRBJ2-7; 9 bases map to TRBD1. Germline assignment: CDR1 MNHEY and CDR2 SVGAGI. With V trimmed by 2 bases and J by 3 bases, 5 bases remained unmatched. This CDR3 has 15 amino acids. CDR3 sequence (DNA): TGTGCCAGCAGTTACGGGACAGGGACCATCTACGAGCAGTACTTC. Translating it yields CASSYGTGTIYEQYF.

In its sample, this clonotype was seen a few times. The genes are TRBV5-1 and TRBJ2-1; TRBD2 aligns across 12 bases. Trimming at V came to 3 bases and at J to 5 bases, leaving 6 bases not matched to a gene. Germline V lookup: CDR1 SGHRS, CDR2 YFSETQ. This CDR3 has 16 amino acids. The CDR3 nucleotides read TGCGCCAGCAGCTGGACCTCTAGCGGGGGGGACAATGAGCAGTTCTTC. As protein: CASSWTSSGGDNEQFF.

The rearrangement uses TRBV7-8 and TRBJ2-3, with 9 bases aligning to TRBD2. The CDR3 totals 16 residues. After removal of 2 bases from V and 2 bases from J, the junction contained 5 bases not matched to a gene. Germline V gene sequence: CDR1 SGHVS, CDR2 FQNEAQ. The CDR3 protein is CASSLLAGRPTDTQYF. The CDR3 bases are TGTGCCAGCAGCTTACTAGCGGGGCGCCCCACAGATACGCAGTATTTT.

This chain links TRBV7-2 with TRBJ2-5; D uncertain. This CDR3 is 14 amino acids long. Trimming left V 5 bases short and J 5 bases short, with 15 bases between. CDR1 is SGHTA and CDR2 is FQGNSA in the germline V gene. CDR3 nucleotides: TGTGCCAGCAGCCCAAGAAGTGGGCCGGAGACCCAGTACTTC. Its protein is CASSPRSGPETQYF.

J is TRBJ1-1 and V is TRBV20-1; 7 nucleotides agree with TRBD1. CDR3 length: 13 amino acids. Losses at the gene ends were 2 bases for V and 4 bases for J; bases not matched to a gene: 4. Germline lookup yields CDR1 DFQATT and CDR2 SNEGSKA (reference sequence). CDR3 in amino acids: CSARQGGRTEAFF. In DNA, the CDR3 is TGCAGTGCTAGACAGGGGGGACGCACTGAAGCTTTCTTT.

The genes are TRBV19 and TRBJ1-2; no firm D call. Germline lookup yields CDR1 LNHDA and CDR2 SQIVND (reference sequence). V gave up 6 bases and J gave up 4 bases, with 15 bases separating them. The CDR3 extends over 14 amino acids. The CDR3 protein is CASSQPTGIYGYTF. DNA of the CDR3: TGTGCCAGTAGCCAACCGACCGGGATCTATGGCTACACCTTC.

Only a few counts were recorded for this clonotype. The chain is built from TRBV7-2 and TRBJ2-1, with D perhaps TRBD2 (6 bases). The V gene's germline CDR1 is SGHTA and CDR2 FQGNSA. The CDR3 is made up of 11 amino acids. V was cut by 5 bases and J by 9 bases, with 8 bases left in between. CDR3 DNA sequence: TGTGCCAGCAGCCCTAGCGCTGAGCAGTTCTTC. It is translated as CASSPSAEQFF.

This chain joins TRBV6-2 or TRBV6-3 and TRBJ1-1; no firm D call. Trimming pared 4 bases from V and 3 bases from J, leaving 6 bases between. This CDR3 comprises 12 residues. Germline-derived CDR1 and CDR2 are MNHEY and SVGEGT. The CDR3 region has the DNA TGTGCCAGCAGTTCGCAGGACACTGAAGCTTTCTTT. Translated, it gives CASSSQDTEAFF.

The chain uses TRBV10-3 and TRBJ2-7, with D possibly being TRBD1 (6 bases). Looked up from germline, CDR1 is ENHRY and CDR2 is SYGVKD. V shed 6 bases and J shed 0 bases, with 15 bases lying between them. The CDR3 extends over 15 amino acids. CDR3 in DNA: TGTGCCATCAGCGCTACAGGGCCGAGCTCCTACGAGCAGTACGTC. Protein sequence: CAISATGPSSYEQYV.

This chain uses TRBV7-2 with TRBJ2-3, with D unresolved. Germline-derived CDR1 and CDR2 are SGHTA and FQGNSA. Deletions cut 4 bases from V and 0 bases from J, with 8 bases between. The CDR3 spans 14 residues. The CDR3 region is CASSSQHSTDTQYF. The CDR3, as DNA: TGTGCCAGCAGCTCCCAGCATAGCACAGATACGCAGTATTTT. The whole variable domain, filled in from reference TRBV7-2 and TRBJ2-3, reads GAGVSQSPSNKVTEKGKDVELRCDPISGHTALYWYRQSLGQGLEFLIYFQGNSAPDKSGLPSDRFSAERTGGSVSTLTIQRTQQEDSAVYLCASSSQHSTDTQYFGPGTRLTVL.

This sequence joins TRBV14 and TRBJ1-3; unclear D gene. The germline CDR1 and CDR2 sequences are SGHDN and FVKESK. The CDR3 sequence is 12 residues long. V was pared by 4 bases and J by 9 bases, with 10 bases between. This CDR3 reads CASSRRGRTIYF. The CDR3 region has the DNA TGTGCCAGCAGCCGACGTGGGCGCACCATATATTTT.

This clonotype has at least ten counts. The genes are TRBV7-2 and TRBJ2-1; tentative D call: TRBD1 (6 bases). V lost 1 base and J 7 bases, leaving 11 bases between the germline ends. CDR1 is SGHTA, CDR2 FQGNSA, per germline. This CDR3 spans 14 amino acids. The CDR3 sequence is CASSLERTENEQFF. CDR3 sequence (DNA): TGTGCCAGCAGCTTAGAGAGGACAGAGAATGAGCAGTTCTTC. The complete variable domain, with remaining parts taken from reference TRBV7-2 and TRBJ2-1, reads GAGVSQSPSNKVTEKGKDVELRCDPISGHTALYWYRQSLGQGLEFLIYFQGNSAPDKSGLPSDRFSAERTGGSVSTLTIQRTQQEDSAVYLCASSLERTENEQFFGPGTRLTVL.

The chain couples TRBV20-1 to TRBJ2-2; D is undetermined. CDR3 length: 16 residues. The V end lost 0 bases, the J end lost 4 bases, and 15 bases lay between the germline ends. CDR1 is DFQATT, CDR2 SNEGSKA, per germline (reference sequence). CDR3 amino acids: CSARDVLADITGELFF. The CDR3 nucleotides are TGCAGTGCTAGAGATGTATTGGCGGATATCACCGGGGAGCTGTTTTTT.

This clonotype was recorded many times. The chain joins TRBV6-6 to TRBJ2-5; D gene ambiguous. The CDR3 is 9 amino acids. Trimming stripped 8 bases from V and 5 bases from J, with 3 bases between. From germline, CDR1 is MNHNY and CDR2 SVGAGI (reference sequence). The CDR3 spells CASGETQYF. The CDR3 region has the DNA TGTGCCAGCGGGGAGACCCAGTACTTC.